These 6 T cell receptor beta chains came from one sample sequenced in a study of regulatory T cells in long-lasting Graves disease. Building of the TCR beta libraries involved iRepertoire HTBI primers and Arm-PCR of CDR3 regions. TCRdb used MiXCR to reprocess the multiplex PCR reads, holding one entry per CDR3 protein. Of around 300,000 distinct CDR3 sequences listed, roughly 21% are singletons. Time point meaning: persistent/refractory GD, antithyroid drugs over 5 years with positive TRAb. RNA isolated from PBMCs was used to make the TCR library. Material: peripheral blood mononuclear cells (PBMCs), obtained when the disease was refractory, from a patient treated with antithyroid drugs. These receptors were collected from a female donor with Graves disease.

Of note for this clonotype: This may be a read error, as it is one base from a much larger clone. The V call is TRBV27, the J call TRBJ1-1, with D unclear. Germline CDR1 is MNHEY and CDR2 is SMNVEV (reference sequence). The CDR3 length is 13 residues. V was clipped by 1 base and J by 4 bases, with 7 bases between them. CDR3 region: CASSLFRSTEAFF. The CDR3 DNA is TGTGCCAGCAGTTTATTTCGGAGCACTGAAGCTTTCTTT.

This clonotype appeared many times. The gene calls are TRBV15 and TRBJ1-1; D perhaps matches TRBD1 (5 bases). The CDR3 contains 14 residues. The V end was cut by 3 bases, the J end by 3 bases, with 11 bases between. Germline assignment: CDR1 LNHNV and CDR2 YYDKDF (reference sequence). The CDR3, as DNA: TGTGCCACCAGCAGCCGACGCAGGGACACTGAAGCTTTCTTT. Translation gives CATSSRRRDTEAFF.

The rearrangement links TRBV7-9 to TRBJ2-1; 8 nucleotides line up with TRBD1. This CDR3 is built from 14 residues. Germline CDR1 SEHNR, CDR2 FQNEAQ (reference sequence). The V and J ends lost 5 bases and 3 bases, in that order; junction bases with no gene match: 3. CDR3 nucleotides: TGTGCCAGCAGCCCGACAGGGGACTACAATGAGCAGTTCTTC. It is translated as CASSPTGDYNEQFF.

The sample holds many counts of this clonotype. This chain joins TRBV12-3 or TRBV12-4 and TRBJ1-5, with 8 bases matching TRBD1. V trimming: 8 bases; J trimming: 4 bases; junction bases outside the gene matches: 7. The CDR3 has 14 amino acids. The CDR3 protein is CASRQGQVNQPQHF. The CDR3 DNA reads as TGTGCCAGCCGTCAGGGACAGGTGAATCAGCCCCAGCATTTT.

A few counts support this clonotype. DNA for the CDR3: TGTGCCAGCAGCGCAGGGACAGGGCTCTTAGAGACCCAGTACTTC. This encodes CASSAGTGLLETQYF. This sequence joins TRBV9 and TRBJ2-5; 9 bases line up with TRBD1. Trimming cost V 3 bases and J 4 bases; bases outside gene matches: 7. This CDR3 has 15 amino acids. Germline values: CDR1 SGDLS, CDR2 YYNGEE.

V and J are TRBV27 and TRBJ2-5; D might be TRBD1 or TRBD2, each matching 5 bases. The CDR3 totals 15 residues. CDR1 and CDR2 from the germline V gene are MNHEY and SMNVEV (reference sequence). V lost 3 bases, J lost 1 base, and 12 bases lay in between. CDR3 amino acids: CASSFEGTRQETQYF. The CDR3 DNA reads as TGTGCCAGCAGTTTTGAGGGGACCCGCCAAGAGACCCAGTACTTC.